The clone carrying this T cell receptor beta chain was counted once. Its matching antigen is unknown. These data are taken from a study of cytomegalovirus exposure and HLA in healthy donors. General observations from the study: The classifier, whose performance was assessed in both the original and validation cohorts, reportedly diagnosed cytomegalovirus status with high specificity and sensitivity. Later work found that TCR association rates differed between HLA loci; DRB1 had the most and HLA-C the fewest. Per a prior analysis, the majority of TCR beta V segments were productive roughly 87% or roughly 30% of the time.

The PCR employed 60 Vbeta primers together with 13 Jbeta primers. Clones were read by immunoSEQ multiplex PCR, and TCRdb kept only the in-frame ones, dropping some. This sample yields 100,000 to 150,000 clones, of which less than 85% are seen a single time; 1% belongs to the top ten. The CDR3 covers 14 residues. Germline assignment: CDR1 SEHNR and CDR2 FQNEAQ (reference sequence). V lost 5 bases and J 5 bases, leaving 16 bases between the germline ends. V usage is TRBV7-9 and J usage is TRBJ2-7; a weak D match, TRBD2 (5 bases). This receptor was obtained from a man aged 40-49 years in good health and CMV-seronegative. Sequencing input: PBMCs. CDR3 sequence: CASSPGNSLNEQYF. CDR3 bases: TGTGCCAGCAGCCCGGGGAATAGTCTAAACGAGCAGTACTTC.